This passage covers 30 T cell receptor beta chains from one sample sequenced in a study of T cell changes during pregnancy in multiple sclerosis. Method: immunoSEQ multiplex PCR; TCRdb's copy keeps in-frame clones and lacks some. This table holds 25,000 to 35,000 clones, about 92% found once. The starting material was peripheral blood, obtained in the first trimester of pregnancy. The receptors shown here come from a female donor in good health, enrolled as a control in a pregnancy study.

The chain couples TRBV7-9 to TRBJ2-1; D is perhaps TRBD2 (6 bases). The germline V and J ends were trimmed by 5 bases and 3 bases, with 11 bases remaining between them. Germline CDR1 and CDR2: SEHNR and FQNEAQ (reference sequence). The CDR3 is 14 residues long. CDR3 protein: CASSTRLGYNEQFF. The CDR3 nucleotides are TGTGCCAGCAGCACCCGACTAGGCTACAATGAGCAGTTCTTC.

The chain recombines TRBV19 with TRBJ1-5; tentatively, D is TRBD1 (6 bases). Germline V gene sequence: CDR1 LNHDA, CDR2 SQIVND (reference sequence). The CDR3 runs to 17 residues. The germline V and J ends were trimmed by 3 bases and 5 bases, with 20 bases remaining between them. CDR3 sequence (DNA): TGTGCCAGTAGTATTGATTCGGGGGGCAGGGCCGATCAGCCCCAGCATTTT. This gives the protein CASSIDSGGRADQPQHF. Full variable domain (rest looked up from reference TRBV19 and TRBJ1-5): DGGITQSPKYLFRKEGQNVTLSCEQNLNHDAMYWYRQDPGQGLRLIYYSQIVNDFQKGDIAEGYSVSREKKESFPLTVTSAQKNPTAFYLCASSIDSGGRADQPQHFGDGTRLSIL.

As for this clone: Other DNA sequences in this specimen translate into the identical CDR3. The chain couples TRBV6-1 to TRBJ1-2, with unresolved D. Trimming stripped 3 bases from V and 4 bases from J, with 6 bases between. The CDR3 is 12 amino acids. From germline, CDR1 is MNHNS and CDR2 SASEGT. The CDR3 nucleotides are TGTGCCAGCAGTGACCGAGGCTATGGCTACACCTTC. It yields the protein CASSDRGYGYTF.

As DNA, the CDR3 is TGTGCCAACAACAGGGTCGCTGAAGCTTTCTTT. This sequence encodes CANNRVAEAFF. V gene TRBV30 combines with J gene TRBJ1-1; D may be TRBD1 (6 bases). V was cut by 8 bases and J by 6 bases, with 13 bases left in between. Germline assignment: CDR1 GTSNPN and CDR2 SVGIG (reference sequence). The CDR3 is 11 amino acids.

The chain couples TRBV28 to TRBJ1-5; weak D call: TRBD1 (5 bases). The V end was cut by 5 bases, the J end by 10 bases, with 12 bases between. The germline gives CDR1 MDHEN, CDR2 SYDVKM. This CDR3 region has 12 residues. The CDR3, as DNA: TGTGCCAGCAGTCAATCCGGGGGTCCCCAGCATTTT. It translates to CASSQSGGPQHF.

V and J are TRBV19 and TRBJ1-2; perhaps TRBD1 as D (5 bases). V was trimmed by 3 bases and J by 4 bases, leaving 21 bases between them. CDR3 length: 17 amino acids. Germline V CDR1 and CDR2: LNHDA, SQIVND (reference sequence). This CDR3 reads CASSIPTQETDFYGYTF. The CDR3 nucleotides read TGTGCCAGTAGTATCCCCACACAGGAGACCGACTTCTATGGCTACACCTTC.

The chain recombines TRBV27 with TRBJ2-5, with 14 bases aligning to TRBD2. Germline lookup yields CDR1 MNHEY and CDR2 SMNVEV (reference sequence). The CDR3 is 15 residues long. J gave up 7 bases and V 6 bases, and 7 bases lay outside the gene matches. The CDR3 DNA is TGTGCCAGCAGCCCAGGACTAGCGGGAGGAGCGACCCAGTACTTC. Its protein is CASSPGLAGGATQYF.

The gene calls are TRBV5-1 and TRBJ1-4; 9 positions agree with TRBD1. The CDR3 loop spans 17 amino acids. J lost 8 bases, V lost 0 bases, and 11 bases had no gene match. CDR1 and CDR2 from the germline V gene are SGHRS and YFSETQ. CDR3: CASSLAGQGRVGEKLFF. The CDR3, as DNA: TGCGCCAGCAGCTTGGCCGGACAGGGGCGGGTTGGAGAAAAACTGTTTTTT.

This clone occurred once. The V and J genes are TRBV27 and TRBJ2-1; a weak D match, TRBD2 (6 bases). Germline V gene data show CDR1 as MNHEY and CDR2 as SMNVEV (reference sequence). CDR3 length equals 13 residues. Deletions cut 3 bases from V and 4 bases from J, with 7 bases between. Here the CDR3 DNA reads TGTGCCAGCAGTTTCGGGACTTACAATGAGCAGTTCTTC. Translating it yields CASSFGTYNEQFF.

This sequence joins TRBV15 and TRBJ2-2, with TRBD2 identical over 10 bases. Per germline, CDR1 LNHNV and CDR2 YYDKDF (reference sequence). Trimming took 4 bases from V and 5 from J; bases not matched to a gene: 10. The CDR3 contains 17 residues. This CDR3 reads CATSNWSGRVTTGELFF. In DNA, the CDR3 is TGTGCCACCAGCAACTGGAGCGGGAGGGTTACTACCGGGGAGCTGTTTTTT.

The chain has TRBV6-1 and TRBJ1-1, with D perhaps TRBD1 (5 bases). Per the germline V gene, CDR1 is MNHNS and CDR2 is SASEGT. V lost 3 bases to trimming and J lost 4 bases, with 6 bases between them. The CDR3 contains 12 residues. The chain's CDR3 is CASSEQGTEAFF. The CDR3 DNA follows: TGTGCCAGCAGTGAGCAGGGCACTGAAGCTTTCTTT.

The chain couples TRBV5-6 to TRBJ1-1; TRBD1 agrees at 10 bases. Losses at the gene ends were 4 bases for V and 6 bases for J; bases not matched to a gene: 9. The CDR3 loop spans 15 amino acids. Germline V gene data show CDR1 as SGHDT and CDR2 as YYEEEE. CDR3 sequence reads: CASSLPGQGFPEAFF. The CDR3 nucleotides are TGTGCCAGCAGCCTCCCGGGACAGGGGTTCCCTGAAGCTTTCTTT.

The chain employs TRBV30 and TRBJ2-1, with 12 positions matching TRBD2. From germline, CDR1 is GTSNPN and CDR2 SVGIG (reference sequence). With V trimmed by 4 bases and J by 15 bases, 10 bases remained unmatched. The CDR3 is made up of 13 amino acids. CDR3 nucleotides: TGTGCCTGGACTACCGGACTAGCGGGGTTTGGGTTCTTC. Translation gives CAWTTGLAGFGFF.

This clone came up once. The chain is built from TRBV7-6 and TRBJ1-5; 9 nucleotides line up with TRBD1. The CDR3 loop spans 15 amino acids. CDR1 is SGHVS and CDR2 is FNYEAQ in the germline V gene. V lost 1 base, J lost 3 bases, and 1 base stayed unmatched. CDR3 residues: CASSLGTGVNQPQHF. For the CDR3, the DNA is TGTGCCAGCAGCTTAGGGACAGGGGTCAATCAGCCCCAGCATTTT.

The rearrangement links TRBV6-1 to TRBJ1-2; D is unresolved. CDR3 length equals 13 residues. Germline values: CDR1 MNHNS, CDR2 SASEGT. Trimming removed 2 bases at V and 5 bases at J, with 9 bases between. Here the CDR3 reads CASSETTEYGYTF. CDR3 in DNA: TGTGCCAGCAGTGAAACGACTGAGTATGGCTACACCTTC.

CDR3 residues: CATTPGTGLQETQYF. In nucleotides, the CDR3 is TGTGCCACCACTCCGGGGACAGGACTCCAAGAGACCCAGTACTTC. The chain couples TRBV19 to TRBJ2-5, with 8 bases lining up with TRBD1. After removal of 10 bases from V and 1 base from J, the junction contained 11 bases not matched to a gene. The CDR3 consists of 15 residues. Per the germline V gene, CDR1 is LNHDA and CDR2 is SQIVND (reference sequence).

The chain links TRBV11-3 to TRBJ1-5, with TRBD1 matching over 8 bases. Trimming at V came to 0 bases and at J to 4 bases, leaving 5 bases not matched to a gene. Germline V gives CDR1 SGHNT, CDR2 YENEEA. The CDR3 runs 16 residues. CDR3 sequence (DNA): TGTGCCAGCAGCTTAGAAGGGACAGGCGAGAATCAGCCCCAGCATTTT. Its translation: CASSLEGTGENQPQHF.

The V gene is TRBV30, the J gene TRBJ1-1; TRBD1 matches 8 bases. The J segment lost 2 bases and the V segment lost 4 bases, leaving 6 bases of the junction unmatched. The CDR3 spans 14 residues. CDR1 is GTSNPN, CDR2 SVGIG, per germline (reference sequence). CDR3 in amino acids: CAWTQGAGNTEAFF. The CDR3 DNA follows: TGTGCCTGGACGCAGGGGGCAGGTAACACTGAAGCTTTCTTT.

The genes are TRBV10-3 and TRBJ2-7; TRBD1 agrees at 9 bases. Germline assignment: CDR1 ENHRY and CDR2 SYGVKD. V shed 4 bases, J shed 1 base, and the junction held 8 bases outside the gene matches. The CDR3 totals 16 residues. CDR3 coding DNA: TGTGCCATCAGTGGGACAGGGGCAAGTGTGTCCTACGAGCAGTACTTC. It yields the protein CAISGTGASVSYEQYF.

The chain employs TRBV14 and TRBJ2-3, with TRBD2 matching 8 bases. V gave up 4 bases and J gave up 5 bases; unmatched junction bases: 14. CDR3 size: 17 residues. Looked up from germline, CDR1 is SGHDN and CDR2 is FVKESK. CDR3 sequence (DNA): TGTGCCAGCAGCCCACCCTCGTCTGTCGGGAGGGTAGATACGCAGTATTTT. Its protein product is CASSPPSSVGRVDTQYF.

The V gene is TRBV14, the J gene TRBJ1-2; D gene uncertain. V lost 1 base to trimming and J lost 6 bases, with 15 bases between them. The germline V gene encodes CDR1 SGHDN and CDR2 FVKESK. This CDR3 contains 15 residues. In DNA form, the CDR3 reads TGTGCCAGCAGCCAAGCTGACACCTTTTTTAATGGCTACACCTTC. This gives the protein CASSQADTFFNGYTF.

The chain links TRBV5-1 to TRBJ1-4; 7 nucleotides match TRBD1. The CDR3 has 16 residues. Germline V gene data show CDR1 as SGHRS and CDR2 as YFSETQ. After removal of 4 bases from V and 0 bases from J, the junction contained 6 bases not matched to a gene. DNA for the CDR3: TGCGCCAGCAGCGAGACAGGGATCGCAACTAATGAAAAACTGTTTTTT. Translation gives CASSETGIATNEKLFF.

The chain employs TRBV18 and TRBJ2-3; 11 nucleotides align to TRBD2. Germline V gene lookup returns CDR1 KGHSH and CDR2 LQKENI. V lost 3 bases to trimming and J lost 4 bases; unmatched junction nucleotides: 12. The length of the CDR3 is 18 residues. CDR3 protein: CASSPLAGGPPGADTQYF. CDR3 coding DNA: TGTGCCAGCTCACCTTTAGCGGGAGGGCCTCCAGGGGCAGATACGCAGTATTTT.

This chain uses TRBV30 with TRBJ1-2; 10 bases match TRBD1. CDR3 size: 15 residues. Germline loops: CDR1 GTSNPN, CDR2 SVGIG (reference sequence). Trimming removed 2 bases from V and 4 bases from J; junction bases left unmatched: 7. The DNA of the CDR3 is TGTGCCTGGAGTCCCAGGACAGGGGGGACCTATGGCTACACCTTC. It codes for CAWSPRTGGTYGYTF. Using reference TRBV30 and TRBJ1-2 for the parts outside the CDR3, the full variable domain is SQTIHQWPATLVQPVGSPLSLECTVEGTSNPNLYWYRQAAGRGLQLLFYSVGIGQISSEVPQNLSASRPQDRQFILSSKKLLLSDSGFYLCAWSPRTGGTYGYTFGSGTRLTVV.

CDR3 bases: TGTGCCATTCCCACACAGGGGGAAAGCAATCAGCCCCAGCATTTT. Its protein is CAIPTQGESNQPQHF. This chain links TRBV2 with TRBJ1-5; 8 bases map to TRBD1. Germline V gene lookup returns CDR1 SNHLY and CDR2 FYNNEI. This CDR3 region has 15 residues. V lost 10 bases to trimming and J lost 1 base; unmatched junction nucleotides: 9.

The chain is built from TRBV7-6 and TRBJ1-1, with TRBD1 matching over 7 bases. Per germline, CDR1 SGHVS and CDR2 FNYEAQ. The CDR3 loop spans 13 amino acids. Trimming took 5 bases from V and 3 from J; bases not matched to a gene: 3. The CDR3 is CASSPTGDTEAFF. DNA of the CDR3: TGTGCCAGCAGCCCCACAGGGGACACTGAAGCTTTCTTT.

The chain employs TRBV6-1 and TRBJ2-1; D might be TRBD2 (5 bases). This CDR3 has 14 residues. Trimming took 4 bases from V and 2 from J, leaving 9 bases between them. Germline V gene lookup returns CDR1 MNHNS and CDR2 SASEGT. The CDR3 DNA follows: TGTGCCAGCAGTGGTCGGGGTACCTACAATGAGCAGTTCTTC. It encodes CASSGRGTYNEQFF.

V gene TRBV10-3 combines with J gene TRBJ2-5; weak D call: TRBD2 (6 bases). Germline V gene sequence: CDR1 ENHRY, CDR2 SYGVKD. There are 12 residues in the CDR3. V lost 10 bases to trimming and J lost 3 bases, with 12 bases between them. The CDR3 nucleotides read TGTGCCACTACGGGGGTAGAAGAGACCCAGTACTTC. It yields the protein CATTGVEETQYF.

The chain links TRBV10-3 to TRBJ1-6; 8 bases fit TRBD1. This CDR3 has 15 residues. Germline CDR1 reads ENHRY; CDR2 reads SYGVKD. V lost 5 bases to trimming and J lost 7 bases; unmatched junction nucleotides: 7. The CDR3 protein is CAISYSTGGNSPLHF. CDR3 in DNA: TGTGCCATCAGTTATTCTACAGGGGGGAATTCACCCCTCCACTTT.

CDR3 in amino acids: CASSPPPGIQETQYF. The CDR3 DNA is TGCGCCAGCAGTCCCCCCCCCGGGATCCAAGAGACCCAGTACTTC. This chain uses TRBV23-1 with TRBJ2-5, with D possibly matching TRBD2 (5 bases). TRBV23-1 is reported as an ORF; its role is uncertain. The germline V and J ends were trimmed by 4 bases and 1 base, with 13 bases remaining between them. The CDR3 runs 15 residues.